Listed here are 31 T cell receptor beta chains from one sample, sequenced in a study of T-cell memory formation after mild COVID-19. MiXCR, applied by TCRdb to the 5' RACE reads, yields one record per CDR3 protein. The sample lists fewer than 300,000 distinct CDR3 sequences, approximately 15% occurring once. The sequenced sample consisted of PBMCs or a T cell subset sorted from them (not recorded which). The receptors shown here come from a man between 18 and 35 years old who had mild COVID-19 (a few samples of this study predate the infection). Cell type and time point are not known.

This clonotype was picked up many times. The rearrangement joins TRBV6-2 or TRBV6-3 to TRBJ1-1; no firm D call. Germline lookup yields CDR1 MNHEY and CDR2 SVGEGT. The CDR3 totals 13 residues. The V end was cut by 3 bases, the J end by 5 bases, with 10 bases between. CDR3 nucleotide sequence: TGTGCCAGCAGTTATGGGCGGACGACTGAAGCTTTCTTT. Its protein is CASSYGRTTEAFF.

V gene TRBV6-6 combines with J gene TRBJ2-3; D is perhaps TRBD1 (6 bases). Germline CDR1 MNHNY, CDR2 SVGAGI (reference sequence). The V end lost 2 bases, the J end lost 1 base, and 13 bases lay between the germline ends. The CDR3 is 16 residues long. The CDR3 DNA follows: TGTGCCAGCAGTTACCTTGGGGGCGCAGGCACAGATACGCAGTATTTT. Translated: CASSYLGGAGTDTQYF.

This chain joins TRBV6-2 or TRBV6-3 and TRBJ2-3; D is unclear. This CDR3 is 12 amino acids long. Germline CDR1 and CDR2: MNHEY and SVGEGT. The V end lost 6 bases, the J end lost 6 bases, and 10 bases lay between the germline ends. CDR3 bases: TGTGCCAGCAGGGATCCTACCGATACGCAGTATTTT. This gives the protein CASRDPTDTQYF.

This clonotype was seen a few times. The genes are TRBV4-3 and TRBJ2-7; TRBD1 matches at 11 bases. Per germline, CDR1 LGHNA and CDR2 YSLEER. The CDR3 spans 15 residues. Trimming took 1 base from V and 3 from J; bases not matched to a gene: 2. For the CDR3, the DNA is TGCGCCAGCAGCCAAGGGGACAGGGGGATCTACGAGCAGTACGTC. It is translated as CASSQGDRGIYEQYV.

This clonotype came up a few times. One junction end disagrees with the germline gene, perhaps due to a read error. The chain links TRBV3-1 to TRBJ2-5, with D hard to call. Germline lookup yields CDR1 LGHDT and CDR2 YNNKEL (reference sequence). The CDR3 is made up of 10 amino acids. The CDR3 loop reads CASSQERFNF. Here the CDR3 DNA reads TGTGCCAGCAGCCAAGAGAGGTTCAACTTC.

The genes are TRBV7-3 and TRBJ2-7, with D possibly TRBD2 on 7 matching bases. The germline CDR1 and CDR2 sequences are SGHTA and FQGTGA. Trimming pared 6 bases from V and 0 bases from J, leaving 21 bases between. The length of the CDR3 is 17 residues. CDR3 nucleotides: TGTGCCAGCAGTCCAACGGGGGGCGGGGACGCCTCCTACGAGCAGTACTTC. Its protein is CASSPTGGGDASYEQYF. Full variable domain (outside the CDR3, taken from reference TRBV7-3 and TRBJ2-7): GAGVSQTPSNKVTEKGKYVELRCDPISGHTALYWYRQSLGQGPEFLIYFQGTGAADDSGLPNDRFFAVRPEGSVSTLKIQRTERGDSAVYLCASSPTGGGDASYEQYFGPGTRLTVT.

The CDR3 spells CASSQAGGEQFF. The DNA of the CDR3 is TGCGCCAGCAGCCAAGCAGGGGGTGAGCAGTTCTTC. The V gene is TRBV4-1, the J gene TRBJ2-1; 7 bases line up with TRBD1. This CDR3 spans 12 amino acids. Germline V gene data show CDR1 as MGHRA and CDR2 as YSYEKL. V lost 1 base and J lost 9; bases outside the gene matches: 0.

This clonotype was seen only a few times. The chain uses TRBV15 and TRBJ1-1, with D unresolved. CDR1 is LNHNV, CDR2 YYDKDF, per germline (reference sequence). V lost 0 bases to trimming and J lost 9 bases, with 8 bases between them. The CDR3 extends over 12 amino acids. CDR3 amino acids: CATSRDWDQAFF. CDR3 coding DNA: TGTGCCACCAGCAGAGACTGGGATCAAGCTTTCTTT.

This clonotype was observed at least ten times. The J gene is TRBJ2-1, the V gene TRBV5-1, with TRBD2 matching 7 bases. J gave up 5 bases and V 7 bases, and 12 bases lay outside the gene matches. The CDR3 extends over 15 amino acids. Germline values: CDR1 SGHRS, CDR2 YFSETQ. This chain's CDR3 is CASVVVPGGNNEQFF. The CDR3 DNA reads TGCGCCAGCGTGGTGGTTCCGGGGGGTAACAATGAGCAGTTCTTC.

The V and J genes are TRBV6-2 or TRBV6-3 and TRBJ2-1; TRBD1 agrees at 8 bases. Germline assignment: CDR1 MNHEY and CDR2 SVGEGT. This CDR3 spans 13 amino acids. V was pared by 6 bases and J by 12 bases, with 10 bases of the junction left unmatched. As DNA, the CDR3 is TGTGCCAGCAGGGACAGGGAAATAGTAGTGCAGTTCTTC. Translating gives CASRDREIVVQFF.

The V call is TRBV7-2, the J call TRBJ2-1, with 12 bases matching TRBD2. V lost 5 bases to trimming and J lost 7 bases; unmatched junction nucleotides: 6. The CDR3 is 15 amino acids. Germline CDR1 SGHTA, CDR2 FQGNSA. The CDR3 DNA reads TGTGCCAGCAGCCCAGGACTAGCGGGGAGTAATGAGCAGTTCTTC. It specifies CASSPGLAGSNEQFF.

The chain carries TRBV7-8 and TRBJ2-1, with D possibly being TRBD2 (5 bases). V was clipped by 1 base and J by 6 bases, with 13 bases between them. The CDR3 spans 15 residues. Germline V gene sequence: CDR1 SGHVS, CDR2 FQNEAQ. This chain's CDR3 is CASSLVGEEGNEQFF. As DNA, the CDR3 is TGTGCCAGCAGCTTAGTAGGAGAAGAGGGCAATGAGCAGTTCTTC.

Only a few counts were recorded for this clonotype. The chain uses TRBV12-3 or TRBV12-4 and TRBJ2-2, with TRBD1 matching over 11 bases. V shed 5 bases, J shed 6 bases, and the junction held 8 bases outside the gene matches. The CDR3 consists of 16 residues. The CDR3 DNA is TGTGCCAGCAGTCCAGGGGACAGGGGGTATTCCGGGGAGCTGTTTTTT. This codes for CASSPGDRGYSGELFF.

This clonotype was detected only a few times. The rearrangement uses TRBV7-2 and TRBJ2-7, with D perhaps matching TRBD1 (5 bases). The CDR3 has 13 amino acids. Germline loops: CDR1 SGHTA, CDR2 FQGNSA. V lost 3 bases to trimming and J lost 4 bases, with 10 bases between them. The CDR3 DNA reads as TGTGCCAGCAGCTTGCAGGGTCGGTACGAGCAGTACGTC. It specifies CASSLQGRYEQYV.

The sample holds a few counts of this clonotype. The rearrangement uses TRBV6-6 and TRBJ2-1; a weak D match, TRBD1 (5 bases). Deletions cut 6 bases from V and 7 bases from J, with 13 bases between. The length of the CDR3 is 13 residues. The germline V gene has CDR1 MNHNY and CDR2 SVGAGI (reference sequence). CDR3 residues: CASRLPQENEQFF. The CDR3 nucleotides read TGTGCCAGCAGACTACCACAGGAGAATGAGCAGTTCTTC.

This clonotype was picked up a small number of times. This chain links TRBV4-1 with TRBJ2-7; D unclear. Germline assignment: CDR1 MGHRA and CDR2 YSYEKL. This CDR3 contains 16 residues. Trimming took 1 base from V and 3 from J, leaving 16 bases between them. Here the CDR3 reads CASSQADLLTFYEQYF. CDR3 sequence (DNA): TGCGCCAGCAGCCAAGCGGATCTCCTAACTTTCTACGAGCAGTACTTC.

The chain recombines TRBV5-5 with TRBJ2-1; 8 nucleotides align to TRBD2. The CDR3 covers 13 residues. After removal of 0 bases from V and 12 bases from J, the junction contained 5 bases not matched to a gene. Germline-derived CDR1 and CDR2 are SGHKS and YYEKEE (reference sequence). In nucleotides, the CDR3 is TGTGCCAGCAGCTTGGCCACTCGGGGGGGGCAGTTCTTC. Translated: CASSLATRGGQFF.

The table lists this clonotype with a few counts. The chain has TRBV2 and TRBJ2-1; 7 positions agree with TRBD1. V trimming: 8 bases; J trimming: 4 bases; junction bases outside the gene matches: 8. Germline-derived CDR1 and CDR2 are SNHLY and FYNNEI. The CDR3 is made up of 14 amino acids. The CDR3 loop is CASHTGERYNEQFF. CDR3 nucleotides: TGTGCCAGCCATACAGGGGAGAGATACAATGAGCAGTTCTTC. Drawing the rest from reference TRBV2 and TRBJ2-1, the complete variable domain is EPEVTQTPSHQVTQMGQEVILRCVPISNHLYFYWYRQILGQKVEFLVSFYNNEISEKSEIFDDQFSVERPDGSNFTLKIRSTKLEDSAMYFCASHTGERYNEQFFGPGTRLTVL.

This clonotype came up a few times. The chain employs TRBV7-9 and TRBJ1-3; D not resolved. The CDR3 runs 11 residues. With 1 base removed from V and 7 bases from J, the gap between germline ends came to 2 bases. Germline CDR1 is SEHNR and CDR2 is FQNEAQ (reference sequence). The CDR3 coding sequence is TGTGCCAGCAGCTTAGATAACACCATATATTTT. Its translation: CASSLDNTIYF. Full variable domain (outside the CDR3, taken from reference TRBV7-9 and TRBJ1-3): DTGVSQNPRHKITKRGQNVTFRCDPISEHNRLYWYRQTLGQGPEFLTYFQNEAQLEKSRLLSDRFSAERPKGSFSTLEIQRTEQGDSAMYLCASSLDNTIYFGEGSWLTVV.

The V gene is TRBV12-3 or TRBV12-4, the J gene TRBJ2-5; 9 bases are shared with TRBD2. The CDR3 extends over 16 amino acids. The junction had 10 bases not matched to a gene; V was cut back by 5 bases and J by 3 bases. The CDR3 here is CASSPSETSGEETQYF. The CDR3 nucleotides read TGTGCCAGCAGTCCCTCGGAGACTAGCGGAGAAGAGACCCAGTACTTC.

The chain couples TRBV29-1 to TRBJ1-2; the D gene is possibly TRBD1 (6 bases). Germline V gene sequence: CDR1 SQVTM, CDR2 ANQGSEA. The CDR3 is 13 amino acids. Trimming removed 7 bases at V and 4 bases at J, with 16 bases between. The CDR3 loop reads CSAQTGIIYGYTF. The CDR3 DNA reads as TGCAGCGCACAAACAGGGATTATCTATGGCTACACCTTC.

This clonotype was found a few times. As DNA, the CDR3 is TGTGCCAGCTCACCCGGATTTGCCAAAAACATTCAGTACTTC. Amino acid sequence: CASSPGFAKNIQYF. The chain employs TRBV18 and TRBJ2-4, with D uncertain. The CDR3 is 14 residues long. Per germline, CDR1 KGHSH and CDR2 LQKENI. Trimming took off 3 bases at V and 1 base at J, with 7 bases between the two ends. Looking up the rest from reference TRBV18 and TRBJ2-4 gives the full variable domain: NAGVMQNPRHLVRRRGQEARLRCSPMKGHSHVYWYRQLPEEGLKFMVYLQKENIIDESGMPKERFSAEFPKEGPSILRIQQVVRGDSAAYFCASSPGFAKNIQYFGAGTRLSVL.

This chain joins TRBV2 and TRBJ2-1; D is unclear. The CDR3 is 12 amino acids. Trimming took off 3 bases at V and 6 bases at J, with 6 bases between the two ends. Per germline, CDR1 SNHLY and CDR2 FYNNEI. The CDR3 DNA is TGTGCCAGCAGTGAGGGTGTCAATGAGCAGTTCTTC. Protein sequence: CASSEGVNEQFF.

In this sample, this clonotype turned up a few times. The chain uses TRBV27 and TRBJ2-5; 10 bases are shared with TRBD1. Trimming cost V 5 bases and J 3 bases; bases outside gene matches: 6. The germline gives CDR1 MNHEY, CDR2 SMNVEV (reference sequence). The CDR3 covers 15 residues. The CDR3 is CASSTPTGGKETQYF. The CDR3 DNA is TGTGCCAGCAGTACCCCGACAGGGGGCAAAGAGACCCAGTACTTC.

Only a few counts were recorded for this clonotype. The junction does not match germline at one end; this may be a read error. The chain couples TRBV5-6 to TRBJ1-1, with a weak D call TRBD1 (6 bases). Germline CDR1 SGHDT, CDR2 YYEEEE. This CDR3 has 14 residues. CDR3 residues: CASSLVGRPGHPLF. The CDR3 DNA sequence: TGTGCCAGCAGCTTGGTTGGGAGGCCGGGACACCCTCTCTTT. Drawing the rest from reference TRBV5-6 and TRBJ1-1, the complete variable domain is DAGVTQSPTHLIKTRGQQVTLRCSPKSGHDTVSWYQQALGQGPQFIFQYYEEEERQRGNFPDRFSGHQFPNYSSELNVNALLLGDSALYLCASSLVGRPGHPLFGQGTRLTVV.

V gene TRBV4-1 combines with J gene TRBJ2-2; tentatively, D is TRBD2 (6 bases). This CDR3 is built from 14 residues. Trimming stripped 4 bases from V and 6 bases from J, with 12 bases between. Germline-derived CDR1 and CDR2 are MGHRA and YSYEKL. The CDR3 loop is CASSRVAGPGELFF. The CDR3 coding sequence is TGCGCCAGCAGCCGCGTTGCGGGACCCGGGGAGCTGTTTTTT.

The V gene is TRBV4-3, the J gene TRBJ1-6; the D is unclear. Germline CDR1 is LGHNA and CDR2 is YSLEER. CDR3 size: 17 residues. The ends were cut back, 0 bases at V and 0 bases at J, with 9 bases in the middle. CDR3 loop: CASSQEPPGSYNSPLHF. In nucleotides, the CDR3 is TGCGCCAGCAGCCAAGAGCCTCCAGGCTCCTATAATTCACCCCTCCACTTT.

V and J are TRBV20-1 and TRBJ1-1; tentatively, D is TRBD1 (6 bases). Germline V gene data show CDR1 as DFQATT and CDR2 as SNEGSKA (reference sequence). With 3 bases removed from V and 3 bases from J, the gap between germline ends came to 17 bases. The CDR3 runs 15 residues. CDR3 protein: CSASRWGGRYTEAFF. CDR3 coding DNA: TGCAGTGCTAGCCGGTGGGGGGGGCGGTACACTGAAGCTTTCTTT.

There are a few counts of this clonotype. The chain joins TRBV4-1 to TRBJ1-5; D uncertain. The CDR3 length is 15 residues. CDR1 and CDR2 (germline): MGHRA, YSYEKL. V lost 0 bases and J lost 5, with 11 bases in between. CDR3 nucleotides: TGCGCCAGCAGCCAAGAGGGGAGGGAAGATCAGCCCCAGCATTTT. Translated, it gives CASSQEGREDQPQHF.

V and J are TRBV12-5 and TRBJ1-5; 10 bases align to TRBD1. After removal of 1 base from V and 7 bases from J, the junction contained 4 bases not matched to a gene. The CDR3 is made up of 15 amino acids. Germline CDR1 reads LGHNT; CDR2 reads FRNRAP. CDR3 nucleotides: TGTGCTAGTGGTTTGGGACAGGGGGCCTGGCAGCCCCAGCATTTT. It yields the protein CASGLGQGAWQPQHF. The full variable domain, its missing parts supplied by reference TRBV12-5 and TRBJ1-5, is DARVTQTPRHKVTEMGQEVTMRCQPILGHNTVFWYRQTMMQGLELLAYFRNRAPLDDSGMPKDRFSAEMPDATLATLKIQPSEPRDSAVYFCASGLGQGAWQPQHFGDGTRLSIL.

This clonotype appeared a few times. The V and J genes are TRBV4-1 and TRBJ1-5; D is undetermined. Germline CDR1 is MGHRA and CDR2 is YSYEKL. Trimming took off 4 bases at V and 0 bases at J, with 13 bases between the two ends. This CDR3 region has 16 residues. The CDR3 DNA reads TGCGCCAGCAGCCGCGGGTTCACGGTTAGCAATCAGCCCCAGCATTTT. This sequence encodes CASSRGFTVSNQPQHF.